This T cell receptor beta chain was identified during a study of T cell changes during pregnancy in multiple sclerosis. Assay: immunoSEQ multiplex PCR; the TCRdb copy retains only in-frame clones and omits some. Of fewer than 55,000 clones listed, 92% are singletons. This material consisted of peripheral blood, taken after pregnancy. This receptor was taken from a female donor with multiple sclerosis, enrolled in a pregnancy study.

The CDR3 coding sequence is TGTGCCAGCAGCTCGACTCGGAACACCGGGGAGCTGTTTTTT. It yields the protein CASSSTRNTGELFF. The V call is TRBV9, the J call TRBJ2-2; unclear D gene. CDR1 is SGDLS and CDR2 is YYNGEE in the germline V gene. The CDR3 runs 14 residues. V gave up 4 bases and J gave up 1 base, with 8 bases separating them.